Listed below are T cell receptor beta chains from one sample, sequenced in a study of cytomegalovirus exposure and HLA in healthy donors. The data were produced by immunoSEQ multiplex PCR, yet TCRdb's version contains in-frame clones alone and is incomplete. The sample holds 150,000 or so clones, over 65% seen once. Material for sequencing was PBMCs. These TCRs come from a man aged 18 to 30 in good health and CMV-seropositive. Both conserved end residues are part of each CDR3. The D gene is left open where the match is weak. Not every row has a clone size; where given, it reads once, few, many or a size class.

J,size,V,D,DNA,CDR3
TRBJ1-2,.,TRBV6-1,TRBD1,TGTGCCAGCAGTGAAAGGGACAGGGGCGGCTACACCTTC,CASSERDRGGYTF
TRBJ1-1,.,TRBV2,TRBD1,TGTGCCAGCAGCCGGGGACAGGGTAGCACTGAAGCTTTCTTT,CASSRGQGSTEAFF
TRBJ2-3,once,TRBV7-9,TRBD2,TGTGCCAGCAGCTCTACTAGCGGGGGGCCAGATACGCAGTATTTT,CASSSTSGGPDTQYF
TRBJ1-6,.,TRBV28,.,TGTGCCAGCAGTTCCAATTCCAATATCCCAGGGGAGGGGCGCCTCCACTTT,CASSSNSNIPGEGRLHF
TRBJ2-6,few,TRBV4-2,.,TGTGCCAGCAGCCAAGATTTCAGGGCCGGGGCCAACGTCCTGACTTTC,CASSQDFRAGANVLTF
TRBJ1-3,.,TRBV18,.,TGTGCCAGCTCACCACTTCCGGGGGACTCTGGAAACACCATATATTTT,CASSPLPGDSGNTIYF
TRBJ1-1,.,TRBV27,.,TGTGCCAGCAGTTTATCTACTTACACTGAAGCTTTCTTT,CASSLSTYTEAFF
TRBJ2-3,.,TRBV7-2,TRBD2,TGTGCCAGCAGCTTAGACCCTAGCGGGAGGGCCAGGGATACGCAGTATTTT,CASSLDPSGRARDTQYF
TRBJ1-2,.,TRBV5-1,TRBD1,TGCGCCAGCAGCTCGACAGGGTTCAACTATGGCTACACCTTC,CASSSTGFNYGYTF
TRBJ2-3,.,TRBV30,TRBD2,TGTGCCTGGAGTGTACCTACCCTGGAGCGGGGCTGCACAGATACGCAGTATTTT,CAWSVPTLERGCTDTQYF
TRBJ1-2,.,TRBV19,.,TGTGCCAGCTACGACCGGACAGATCAATATGGCTACACCTTC,CASYDRTDQYGYTF
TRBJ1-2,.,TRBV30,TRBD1,TGTGCCTGGAGTGTAGGCAGGGGGTATGGCTACACCTTC,CAWSVGRGYGYTF
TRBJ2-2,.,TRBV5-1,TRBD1,TGCGCCAGCACCCGGGGGACAGGGAACACCGGGGAGCTGTTTTTT,CASTRGTGNTGELFF
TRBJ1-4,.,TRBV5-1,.,TGCGCCAGCAGCTTGGCCGGAAGGGGTCAACTGTTTTTT,CASSLAGRGQLFF
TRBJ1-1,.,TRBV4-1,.,TGCGCCAGCAGCCCGCCCACAGGGCCAAACACTGAAGCTTTCTTT,CASSPPTGPNTEAFF
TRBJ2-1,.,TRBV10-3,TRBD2,TGTGCCATCAGTGAGGGACTAGCGGGAGCCCAGCAGTTCTTC,CAISEGLAGAQQFF
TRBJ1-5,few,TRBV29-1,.,TGCAGCGTTGAAGTCGAGAGCAATCAGCCCCAGCATTTT,CSVEVESNQPQHF
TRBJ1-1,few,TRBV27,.,TGTGCCAGCAGTTTAAGTGGACTCTTGAACACTGAAGCTTTCTTT,CASSLSGLLNTEAFF
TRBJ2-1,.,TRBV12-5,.,TGTGCTAGTGTCAGCGGTAACTACAATGAGCAGTTCTTC,CASVSGNYNEQFF
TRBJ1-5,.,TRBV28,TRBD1,TGTGCCAGCAGTCCGCTCGGACAGGGTGCTCTTCAGCCCCAGCATTTT,CASSPLGQGALQPQHF
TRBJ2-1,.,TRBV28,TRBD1,TGTGCCAGCAGTTTCCTATCCAACAGGGGCTCCTACAATGAGCAGTTCTTC,CASSFLSNRGSYNEQFF
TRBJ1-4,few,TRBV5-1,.,TGCGCCAGCAGCTTTGGCGGTAATGAAAAACTGTTTTTT,CASSFGGNEKLFF
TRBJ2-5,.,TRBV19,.,TGTGCCAGTAGGCTAGCCGGAGAGACCCAGTACTTC,CASRLAGETQYF
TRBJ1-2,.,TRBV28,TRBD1,TGTGCCAGCAGCTTTAGGACAGGGCGGGGCTACACCTTC,CASSFRTGRGYTF
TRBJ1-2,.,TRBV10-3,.,TGTGCCATCAGCCTGAGAAACTATGGCTACACCTTC,CAISLRNYGYTF
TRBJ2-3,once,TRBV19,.,TGTGCCAGTAGTATCACCGGCGGGAAGGGCGCGCAGTATTTT,CASSITGGKGAQYF
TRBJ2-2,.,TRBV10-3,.,TGTGCCATCTCGTGGCAGGGCGAGAACACCGGGGAGCTGTTTTTT,CAISWQGENTGELFF
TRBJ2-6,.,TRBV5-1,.,TGCGCCAGCAGCTTGACAGGTACGAACTCTGGGGCCAACGTCCTGACTTTC,CASSLTGTNSGANVLTF
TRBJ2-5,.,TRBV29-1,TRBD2,TGCAGCGCCGAAGGGACTAGCGGGAGTCTATCAGAGACCCAGTACTTC,CSAEGTSGSLSETQYF
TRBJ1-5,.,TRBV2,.,TGTGCCAGCAGCGGGATAGATAGCAATCAGCCCCAGCATTTT,CASSGIDSNQPQHF
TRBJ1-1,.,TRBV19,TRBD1,TGTGCCAGTAGTACAGGGGGCGCGGGGATGAACACTGAAGCTTTCTTT,CASSTGGAGMNTEAFF
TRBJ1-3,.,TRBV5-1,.,TGCGCCAGCAGCTTGGTTAACAGTCAGGGAACGAACACCATATATTTT,CASSLVNSQGTNTIYF
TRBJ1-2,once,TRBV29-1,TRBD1,TGCAGCGCTGTACAGGGGGCAGGCTATGGCTACACCTTC,CSAVQGAGYGYTF
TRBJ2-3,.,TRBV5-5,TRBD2,TGTGCCAGCAGCCTAGCGGGAGATGCAGATACGCAGTATTTT,CASSLAGDADTQYF
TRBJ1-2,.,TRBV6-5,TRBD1,TGTGCCAGCAGTGCCCACGACAGGGTAGGCTATGGCTACACCTTC,CASSAHDRVGYGYTF
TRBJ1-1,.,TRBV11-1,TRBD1,TGTGCCAGCAGCTTAGACAGGGGAAAGACTGAAGCTTTCTTT,CASSLDRGKTEAFF
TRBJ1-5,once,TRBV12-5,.,TGTGCTAGTGGTGGGGCAGGCCAGAATCAGCCCCAGCATTTT,CASGGAGQNQPQHF